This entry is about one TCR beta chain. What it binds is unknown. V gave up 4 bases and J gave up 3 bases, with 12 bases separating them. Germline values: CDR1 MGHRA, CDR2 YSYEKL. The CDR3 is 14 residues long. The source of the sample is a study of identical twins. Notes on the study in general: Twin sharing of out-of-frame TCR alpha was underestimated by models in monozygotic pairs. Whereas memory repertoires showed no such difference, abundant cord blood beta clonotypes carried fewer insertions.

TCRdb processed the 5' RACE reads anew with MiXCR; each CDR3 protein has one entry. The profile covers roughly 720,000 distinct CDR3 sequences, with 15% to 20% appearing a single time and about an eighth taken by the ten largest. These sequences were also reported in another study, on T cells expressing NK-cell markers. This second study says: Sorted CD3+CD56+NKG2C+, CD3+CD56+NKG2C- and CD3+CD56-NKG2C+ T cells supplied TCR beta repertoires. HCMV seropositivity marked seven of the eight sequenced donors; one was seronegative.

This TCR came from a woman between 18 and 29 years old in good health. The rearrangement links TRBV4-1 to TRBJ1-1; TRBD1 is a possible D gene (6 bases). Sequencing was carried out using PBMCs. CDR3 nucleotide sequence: TGCGCCAGCAGCCTCGGACAGTCTGACACTGAAGCTTTCTTT. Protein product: CASSLGQSDTEAFF.